This is a list of T cell receptor beta chains from one sample in a study of blood T cell repertoires in COVID-19. The repertoire was sequenced with immunoSEQ multiplex PCR; TCRdb's copy has only in-frame clones and lacks some. The table records roughly 24,000 clones, around 90% of them present only once. The sequenced sample consisted of peripheral blood. These receptors came from a woman in her 70s with active COVID-19. The CDR3 runs from the conserved cysteine through the conserved F or W. The D gene is left open where the match is weak. Expanded clones get a size class; other rows say once, few or many, or leave the size out.

TRBV7-6	TRBD2	.	TRBJ2-3	TGTGCCAGCAGCTTAGACGGGGGGGCAACAGATACGCAGTATTTT	CASSLDGGATDTQYF
TRBV2	TRBD2	.	TRBJ2-1	TGTGCCAGCGCTCGGGGGGATTACAATGAGCAGTTCTTC	CASARGDYNEQFF
TRBV27	TRBD2	.	TRBJ2-5	TGTGCCAGCACCAGGACTAGCGGGGAAGTAGGGACCCAGTACTTC	CASTRTSGEVGTQYF
TRBV3-1/TRBV3-2	TRBD2	once	TRBJ2-5	TGTGCCAGCAGCCTCCGACTAGCGGGGGCGGAGACCCAGTACTTC	CASSLRLAGAETQYF
TRBV7-3	TRBD2	.	TRBJ2-3	TGTGCCAGCAGCTCCGGGACTAGCGGGGGGGCAGATACGCAGTATTTT	CASSSGTSGGADTQYF
TRBV2	.	.	TRBJ2-1	TGTGCCAGCAGTGAACAGGGGTCGTCCTACAATGAGCAGTTCTTC	CASSEQGSSYNEQFF
TRBV5-5	TRBD2	.	TRBJ2-5	TGTGCCAGCAGCTTGGGGAGCGGGGGGGCCGAGACCCAGTACTTC	CASSLGSGGAETQYF
TRBV18	TRBD2	.	TRBJ2-5	TGTGCCAGCTCACCACGACTAGCGGAACAAGAGACCCAGTACTTC	CASSPRLAEQETQYF
TRBV7-2	.	.	TRBJ2-3	TGTGCCAGCAGCTTAGTGGGGGCCCCCCCCGAGGATACGCAGTATTTT	CASSLVGAPPEDTQYF
TRBV10-1	TRBD1	.	TRBJ2-2	TGCGCCAGCAGTGATCGACAGGGCAGCACCGGGGAGCTGTTTTTT	CASSDRQGSTGELFF
TRBV7-6	TRBD1	few	TRBJ1-5	TGTGCCAGCAGCTTATTACCCAGGGGGAATCAGCCCCAGCATTTT	CASSLLPRGNQPQHF
TRBV7-2	TRBD1	once	TRBJ2-1	TGTGCCAGCAGACCTCTCGGGACAGCCAACAATGAGCAGTTCTTC	CASRPLGTANNEQFF
TRBV16	.	.	TRBJ2-7	TGTGCCAGCAGCCGCCAAGCTACAGGGTCCGAGCAGTACTTC	CASSRQATGSEQYF
TRBV7-3	TRBD1	.	TRBJ1-6	TGTGCCAGCAGCTTTCAGGGGGATAATTCACCCCTCCACTTT	CASSFQGDNSPLHF
TRBV5-1	TRBD1	once	TRBJ2-1	TGCGCCAGCAGCTTGGAGGGACAGAACTACAATGAGCAGTTCTTC	CASSLEGQNYNEQFF
TRBV6-5	.	.	TRBJ1-5	TGTGCCAGCAGCCAGACGGGCCTGAGGGAGCCCCAGCATTTT	CASSQTGLREPQHF
TRBV11-2	TRBD1	.	TRBJ2-5	TGTGCCAGCAGCTTAGGTCAGGGGGCAGTGACCCAGTACTTC	CASSLGQGAVTQYF
TRBV5-1	TRBD2	.	TRBJ2-4	TGCGCCAGCAGTCTGAGACTAGCTCAAAACATTCAGTACTTC	CASSLRLAQNIQYF
TRBV24-1	TRBD1	.	TRBJ2-2	TGTGCCACCACGGGACAGGGAGGAACCGGGGAGCTGTTTTTT	CATTGQGGTGELFF
TRBV2	TRBD2	.	TRBJ2-5	TGTGCCAGCAGTGAAGCCCTCGGAGGACTAGCGGGGGGGCGGGAGACCCAGTACTTC	CASSEALGGLAGGRETQYF
TRBV30	.	.	TRBJ1-2	TGTGCCTGGGTCGGGGGGGGAGGTGGCTACACCTTC	CAWVGGGGGYTF
TRBV20-1	.	few	TRBJ1-6	TGCAGTGCTAGTGGGATACGGGATAATTCACCCCTCCACTTT	CSASGIRDNSPLHF
TRBV5-1	TRBD2	.	TRBJ2-6	TGCGCCAGCGGGTCTAGCGGGGTCCTCTCTGGGGCCAACGTCCTGACTTTC	CASGSSGVLSGANVLTF
TRBV14	.	.	TRBJ1-6	TGTGCCAGCAGCCAACACTCGCTTAATTCACCCCTCCACTTT	CASSQHSLNSPLHF
TRBV12-3/TRBV12-4	TRBD2	once	TRBJ2-7	TGTGCCAGCAGTTCCGGGGGGGCCTACGAGCAGTACTTC	CASSSGGAYEQYF
TRBV6-2/TRBV6-3	.	.	TRBJ2-1	TGTGCCAGCAGGTACAGTGGCTATGAGCAGTTCTTC	CASRYSGYEQFF
TRBV3-1/TRBV3-2	.	once	TRBJ2-7	TGTGCCAGCAGCCAGGAACTACAGGCCTACGAGCAGTACTTC	CASSQELQAYEQYF
TRBV21-1	.	.	TRBJ2-7	TGTGCCAGCCGCCTCTCGGGGGGGGGTGCGTACGAGCAGTACTTC	CASRLSGGGAYEQYF
TRBV6-5	.	.	TRBJ2-5	TGTGCCAGCAGTTCTGTAGGCGGGAACGGAGAGACCCAGTACTTC	CASSSVGGNGETQYF
TRBV7-2	.	once	TRBJ1-1	TGTGCCAGCAGCTTAGTGTGGCAGAACACTGAAGCTTTCTTT	CASSLVWQNTEAFF
TRBV24-1	.	.	TRBJ2-2	TGTGCCACCAGTGAACCGAGGACAACTACCGGGGAGCTGTTTTTT	CATSEPRTTTGELFF
TRBV19	TRBD1	.	TRBJ2-1	TGTGCCAGTAGTATCGTACACTACAGGGGGGACAATGAGCAGTTCTTC	CASSIVHYRGDNEQFF
TRBV21-1	.	once	TRBJ2-7	TGTGCCAGCCAACAGGGCTACGAGCAGTACTTC	CASQQGYEQYF
TRBV19	.	.	TRBJ1-1	TGTGCCAGTAGTATCAGGGTGCTCACTGAAGCTTTCTTT	CASSIRVLTEAFF
TRBV9	.	.	TRBJ1-1	TGTGCCAGCAGCGTAGAACCCCCGTCGCCATGGGGGCCGAACACTGAAGCTTTCTTT	CASSVEPPSPWGPNTEAFF
TRBV29-1	TRBD1	.	TRBJ2-7	TGCAGCGTAGCTTTGACCGGGACAGGTGCCGAGCAGTACTTC	CSVALTGTGAEQYF
TRBV6-6	.	.	TRBJ1-6	TGTGCCAGCAGTTATGAGGCGGGAGGGTCACCCCTCCACTTT	CASSYEAGGSPLHF
TRBV15	TRBD1	.	TRBJ1-1	TGTGCCACCAGCAGGGACAGGGTGAACACTGAAGCTTTCTTT	CATSRDRVNTEAFF
TRBV27	TRBD1	.	TRBJ1-4	TGTGCCAGCAGACCGGGACAGGGATCGAAGGAAAAACTGTTTTTT	CASRPGQGSKEKLFF
TRBV28	.	few	TRBJ2-6	TGTGCCACCAACGGTCAGGCACCCTCTGGGGCCAACGTCCTGACTTTC	CATNGQAPSGANVLTF
TRBV14	TRBD2	.	TRBJ2-1	TGTGCCAGCAGCCAAGACTGGGGACTAGCGGGGACCAATGAGCAGTTCTTC	CASSQDWGLAGTNEQFF